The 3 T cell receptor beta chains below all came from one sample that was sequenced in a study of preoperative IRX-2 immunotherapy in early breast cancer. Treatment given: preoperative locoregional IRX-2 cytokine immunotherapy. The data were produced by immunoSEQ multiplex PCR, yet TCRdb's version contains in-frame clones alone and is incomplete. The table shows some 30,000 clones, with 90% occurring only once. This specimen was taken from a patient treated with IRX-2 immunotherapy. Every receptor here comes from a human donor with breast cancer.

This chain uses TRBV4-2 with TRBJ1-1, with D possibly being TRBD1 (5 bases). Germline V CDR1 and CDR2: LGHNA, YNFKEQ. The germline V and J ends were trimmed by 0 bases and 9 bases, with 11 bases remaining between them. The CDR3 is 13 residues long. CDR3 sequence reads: CASSQDTQGQAFF. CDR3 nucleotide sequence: TGTGCCAGCAGCCAAGATACCCAGGGACAAGCTTTCTTT.

The CDR3 loop reads CASSLATSGRDTQYF. The CDR3 DNA is TGCGCCAGCAGCCTCGCCACTAGCGGGAGGGATACGCAGTATTTT. The chain uses TRBV5-1 and TRBJ2-3; 12 positions agree with TRBD2. The CDR3 spans 15 residues. CDR1 and CDR2 from the germline V gene are SGHRS and YFSETQ. V was clipped by 4 bases and J by 6 bases; unmatched bases: 6.

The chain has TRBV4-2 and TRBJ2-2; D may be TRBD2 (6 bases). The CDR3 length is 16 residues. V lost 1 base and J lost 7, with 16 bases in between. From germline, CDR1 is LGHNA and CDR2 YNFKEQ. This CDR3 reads CASSQALRDPGGELFF. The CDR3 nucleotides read TGTGCCAGCAGCCAAGCGCTGCGGGATCCGGGCGGGGAGCTGTTTTTT.